This T cell receptor beta chain was captured in a study of blood T cell dynamics during melanoma immunotherapy. Study summary: Metastatic melanoma patients received first-line pembrolizumab or nivolumab plus ipilimumab. Study conclusions and caveats: It remained unknown if the driving T cell clones were melanoma-specific.

This CDR3 comprises 11 residues. V lost 4 bases and J lost 2, with 4 bases in between. CDR1 DFQATT and CDR2 SNEGSKA come from the germline V gene (reference sequence). Time point in this sample: pre-treatment baseline. Prior systemic cancer therapy, immunosuppressant use and other active malignancies excluded patients. Measured with immunoSEQ multiplex PCR; TCRdb has only the in-frame clones, and not every one. The sample lists about 6,900 clones, less than 85% occurring once. Remarks on this clone: The antigen is undetermined.

This TCR came from a human donor with melanoma. V and J are TRBV20-1 and TRBJ2-3; no clear D. Specimen: blood, collected from a patient treated with checkpoint blockade. In DNA, the CDR3 is TGCAGTGCTACTCACACAGATACGCAGTATTTT. Residues: CSATHTDTQYF.